This TCR beta chain was sequenced in a study of shared clonotypes between healthy human individuals. Study at large: Ranging from 18 to 49 in age, donors were a couple of women and a few men. Study conclusions and caveats: Apart from blood, nothing was sampled; tissue repertoires likely differ. Large sequencing depth failed to make sorted-subset sequencing complete, rarefaction showed.

Unmatched junction bases numbered 10, after V lost 6 bases and J lost 2 bases. This CDR3 spans 17 amino acids. The germline CDR1 and CDR2 sequences are LNHDA and SQIVND (reference sequence). Genomic DNA of every subset was divided equally among multiple immunoSEQ plates. Assay: immunoSEQ multiplex PCR; the TCRdb copy retains only in-frame clones and omits some. The sample has some 2,500,000 clones, over 85% seen once. To note about this clone: Antigen unknown.

This receptor was taken from a man aged 18-30 years in good health. Some clones in this sample may be carry-over from other donors' samples. The genes are TRBV19 and TRBJ2-3; 11 nucleotides line up with TRBD1. The specimen sequenced was naive CD4+ T cells from PBMCs. Sample subset: CD45RA+ positively selected. The chain's CDR3 is CASRRKWTGGHTDTQYF. CDR3 coding DNA: TGTGCCAGTAGGAGGAAGTGGACAGGGGGCCACACAGATACGCAGTATTTT.